The entry that follows covers one T cell receptor (beta chain) sequence. Antigen unknown. The data derive from a study of CD8 T cells in ankylosing spondylitis. The V and J ends lost 5 bases and 7 bases, in that order; junction bases with no gene match: 15. The CDR3 contains 18 residues. From germline, CDR1 is ENHRY and CDR2 SYGVKD. A single record per CDR3 protein comes from TCRdb applying MiXCR to the 5' RACE reads. The table has hundreds of thousands of distinct CDR3 sequences, roughly a sixth seen once; the top ten hold 0.85% to 1.3%. General study findings and limits: Made up of eight or nine highly homologous variants, a TCR beta motif appeared characteristic of ankylosing spondylitis blood.

The sequence derives from a male donor with ankylosing spondylitis. This chain joins TRBV10-3 and TRBJ1-4; 11 positions match TRBD1. The sequencing sample was made of blood, either unsorted or a sorted T cell fraction (not recorded which). The chain's CDR3 is CAISPTGQGASWGEKLFF. The CDR3 coding sequence is TGTGCCATCAGTCCCACCGGACAGGGGGCATCCTGGGGTGAAAAACTGTTTTTT.